These 17 T cell receptor beta chains were sequenced from one sample in a study of blood T cell repertoires in COVID-19. Only in-frame clones appear in the TCRdb table, and some are missing; sequencing was by immunoSEQ multiplex PCR. The sample consists of 150,000 to 200,000 clones, around 86% of them appearing once. The sample comprised peripheral blood. Every receptor here comes from a man in his 70s with acute or convalescent COVID-19.

This clone was seen once. This chain links TRBV28 with TRBJ1-6; D not certain. Trimming shortened V by 1 base and J by 7 bases, and 5 bases separated the two germline ends. This CDR3 is built from 13 residues. In germline, CDR1 is MDHEN, CDR2 SYDVKM. The CDR3 DNA sequence: TGTGCCAGCAGTTTATCTCCGAATTCACCCCTCCACTTT. This sequence encodes CASSLSPNSPLHF.

This clone was observed a single time. This chain links TRBV5-4 with TRBJ1-1; 7 bases are shared with TRBD1. V lost 1 base and J lost 3; bases outside the gene matches: 12. Germline V gene lookup returns CDR1 SGHNT and CDR2 YYREEE (reference sequence). This CDR3 has 17 residues. CDR3 protein: CASSLTGAGSFYTEAFF. The DNA of the CDR3 is TGTGCCAGCAGCTTGACAGGGGCAGGGTCGTTTTACACTGAAGCTTTCTTT.

This clone was counted only a few times. Other nucleotide sequences from this sample produce the same CDR3. This chain uses TRBV19 with TRBJ1-3; D is unresolved. V was shortened by 7 bases and J by 4 bases, with 11 bases between the two germline ends. Per germline, CDR1 LNHDA and CDR2 SQIVND (reference sequence). The length of the CDR3 is 13 residues. CDR3 protein: CASNPAAGNTIYF. The CDR3 DNA is TGTGCCAGTAACCCCGCGGCAGGAAACACCATATATTTT.

This clone was counted once. This sequence joins TRBV6-5 and TRBJ2-4; perhaps TRBD2 as D (6 bases). Germline loops: CDR1 MNHEY, CDR2 SVGAGI. The CDR3 spans 12 residues. The V end was cut by 7 bases, the J end by 9 bases, with 13 bases between. This chain's CDR3 is CASKKNGGIQYF. CDR3 DNA: TGTGCCAGCAAGAAAAACGGGGGCATTCAGTACTTC.

The chain employs TRBV5-4 and TRBJ2-5, with a weak D call TRBD2 (6 bases). Germline V gene data show CDR1 as SGHNT and CDR2 as YYREEE (reference sequence). Trimming pared 4 bases from V and 1 base from J, leaving 11 bases between. The CDR3 spans 14 residues. CDR3 amino acids: CASSPDYAQETQYF. CDR3 sequence (DNA): TGTGCCAGCAGCCCGGACTACGCCCAAGAGACCCAGTACTTC.

J is TRBJ1-2 and V is TRBV3-1 (or the pseudogene TRBV3-2); TRBD1 matches 7 bases. In germline, CDR1 is LGHDT, CDR2 YNNKEL (reference sequence). This CDR3 is 13 amino acids long. The J segment lost 4 bases and the V segment lost 4 bases, leaving 3 bases of the junction unmatched. The CDR3 spells CASSLQGIYGYTF. In nucleotides, the CDR3 is TGTGCCAGCAGCCTACAGGGGATCTATGGCTACACCTTC.

This clone was detected once. The genes are TRBV9 and TRBJ1-3; perhaps TRBD1 as D (5 bases). The V gene's germline CDR1 is SGDLS and CDR2 YYNGEE. Trimming left V 5 bases short and J 0 bases short, with 12 bases between. This CDR3 region has 15 residues. CDR3 bases: TGTGCCAGCAGAGACAGTCCGACCTCTGGAAACACCATATATTTT. It encodes CASRDSPTSGNTIYF.

V gene TRBV28 combines with J gene TRBJ2-5, with 10 nucleotides matching TRBD1. The CDR3 length is 15 residues. In germline, CDR1 is MDHEN, CDR2 SYDVKM. Trimming removed 5 bases from V and 3 bases from J; junction bases left unmatched: 6. CDR3 DNA sequence: TGTGCCAGCAGTCTGGCCGGGACAGGGGAAGAGACCCAGTACTTC. Its protein is CASSLAGTGEETQYF.

This chain joins TRBV7-9 and TRBJ2-3, with TRBD2 matching over 8 bases. The CDR3 totals 15 residues. Germline V gene lookup returns CDR1 SEHNR and CDR2 FQNEAQ (reference sequence). After removal of 0 bases from V and 2 bases from J, the junction contained 1 base not matched to a gene. This CDR3 is CASSLASGDTDTQYF. The CDR3 coding sequence is TGTGCCAGCAGCTTAGCTAGCGGGGACACAGATACGCAGTATTTT.

This clone was counted once. The chain is built from TRBV19 and TRBJ2-5; D perhaps matches TRBD1 (6 bases). The V end was cut by 3 bases, the J end by 4 bases, with 9 bases between. In germline, CDR1 is LNHDA, CDR2 SQIVND (reference sequence). The CDR3 is 13 residues long. CDR3 sequence reads: CASSINRAETQYF. CDR3 nucleotides: TGTGCCAGTAGTATCAACAGGGCAGAGACCCAGTACTTC.

The chain joins TRBV28 to TRBJ2-1; D uncertain. Looked up from germline, CDR1 is MDHEN and CDR2 is SYDVKM. V was clipped by 5 bases and J by 4 bases, with 15 bases between them. The CDR3 contains 15 residues. For the CDR3, the DNA is TGTGCCAGCAGTGAACTGAAGAAGGAGTACAATGAGCAGTTCTTC. This codes for CASSELKKEYNEQFF. Complete variable domain (other parts from reference TRBV28 and TRBJ2-1): DVKVTQSSRYLVKRTGEKVFLECVQDMDHENMFWYRQDPGLGLRLIYFSYDVKMKEKGDIPEGYSVSREKKERFSLILESASTNQTSMYLCASSELKKEYNEQFFGPGTRLTVL.

The chain is built from TRBV7-9 and TRBJ2-7; 10 bases line up with TRBD2. CDR3 length: 16 amino acids. V dropped 3 bases and J dropped 0; count of bases not matched to a gene: 5. CDR1 and CDR2 (germline): SEHNR, FQNEAQ (reference sequence). CDR3 in DNA: TGTGCCAGCAGCTTCGCTAGCGGGAGAGTCTCCTACGAGCAGTACTTC. It translates to CASSFASGRVSYEQYF.

V usage is TRBV4-3 and J usage is TRBJ2-3; D is uncertain. The ends were cut back, 0 bases at V and 6 bases at J, with 13 bases in the middle. CDR1 is LGHNA, CDR2 YSLEER, per germline. The CDR3 consists of 15 residues. This chain's CDR3 is CASSQDIRLQDTQYF. The DNA for the CDR3 is TGCGCCAGCAGCCAAGATATCCGTCTCCAGGATACGCAGTATTTT.

The CDR3 DNA sequence: TGTGCCAGTAGTACCCCTAGCGGGGGGGATTTAGAGACCCAGTACTTC. Its protein is CASSTPSGGDLETQYF. V is TRBV19 and J is TRBJ2-5, with TRBD2 matching 12 bases. The CDR3 totals 16 residues. Unmatched junction bases numbered 7, after V lost 4 bases and J lost 4 bases. CDR1 LNHDA and CDR2 SQIVND come from the germline V gene (reference sequence).

The chain recombines TRBV12-2 with TRBJ2-2; the table's D call TRBD1 went unverified against the DNA. TRBV12-2 is listed as a pseudogene. The CDR3 has 18 amino acids. CDR3 amino acids: CASRLNPTRDTNTGELFF. The DNA of the CDR3 is TGTGCAAGTCGCCTTAACCCGACCCGGGACACTAACACCGGGGAGCTGTTTTTT.

This chain connects TRBV5-4 to TRBJ2-1, with TRBD1 matching over 10 bases. J gave up 7 bases and V 5 bases, and 9 bases lay outside the gene matches. The CDR3 runs to 15 residues. Germline-derived CDR1 and CDR2 are SGHNT and YYREEE (reference sequence). Written as DNA, the CDR3 is TGTGCCAGCAGGGCGGGACAGGGGTCGTGGAATGAGCAGTTCTTC. It is translated as CASRAGQGSWNEQFF.

The V gene is TRBV19, the J gene TRBJ2-3, with D possibly being TRBD2 (5 bases). Germline CDR1 reads LNHDA; CDR2 reads SQIVND (reference sequence). Trimming stripped 5 bases from V and 8 bases from J, with 11 bases between. The CDR3 has 12 residues. CDR3: CASSPESGTQYF. CDR3 bases: TGTGCCAGTAGTCCTGAAAGCGGTACGCAGTATTTT.